The 9 T cell receptor beta chains given below trace back to one sample, sequenced in a study of OX40 agonist ivuxolimab in advanced cancers. Sequencing used immunoSEQ multiplex PCR; TCRdb keeps in-frame clones, though not all of them. The sample records nearly 80,000 clones, roughly four fifths being singletons. The sequences come from CD4+ or CD8+ T cells sorted from blood, collected in a trial of the OX40 agonist ivuxolimab. The receptors were sampled from an adult with an advanced solid tumor such as melanoma, head and neck, liver or kidney cancer.

CDR3 DNA sequence: TGTGCCAGCAGCGTAGTAAAGGGTGACGGGGCCAACGTCCTGACTTTC. Translated, it gives CASSVVKGDGANVLTF. The rearrangement links TRBV9 to TRBJ2-6; D call uncertain. CDR3 length: 16 residues. The germline V gene encodes CDR1 SGDLS and CDR2 YYNGEE. V was trimmed by 0 bases and J by 4 bases, leaving 11 bases between them.

The V call is TRBV2, the J call TRBJ2-1, with D tentatively TRBD1 (6 bases). Between the trimmed V and J ends, which lost 6 bases and 5 bases, there was a span of 14 bases. Germline V gene sequence: CDR1 SNHLY, CDR2 FYNNEI. The CDR3 is made up of 14 amino acids. The CDR3 sequence is CASRGQANHNEQFF. The CDR3 nucleotides read TGTGCCAGCAGGGGACAAGCCAACCACAATGAGCAGTTCTTC.

This chain uses TRBV5-6 with TRBJ1-1; D is uncertain. The germline gives CDR1 SGHDT, CDR2 YYEEEE. V lost 3 bases, J lost 0 bases, and 12 bases lay in between. This CDR3 spans 15 amino acids. CDR3 nucleotides: TGTGCCAGCAGCTCTTCGACAACCATGAACACTGAAGCTTTCTTT. It is translated as CASSSSTTMNTEAFF.

This chain connects TRBV19 to TRBJ1-1; D is undetermined. The CDR3 sequence is 12 residues long. Germline V gene lookup returns CDR1 LNHDA and CDR2 SQIVND (reference sequence). With 3 bases removed from V and 4 bases from J, the gap between germline ends came to 6 bases. The CDR3 DNA sequence: TGTGCCAGTAGTATCGGCGTCACTGAAGCTTTCTTT. It translates to CASSIGVTEAFF.

J is TRBJ2-7 and V is TRBV11-2, with D hard to call. CDR1 is SGHAT and CDR2 is FQNNGV in the germline V gene. Trimming shortened V by 1 base and J by 2 bases, and 9 bases separated the two germline ends. The CDR3 has 14 amino acids. The CDR3 region is CASSLVGTPYEQYF. The CDR3 region has the DNA TGTGCCAGCAGCTTAGTAGGTACCCCCTACGAGCAGTACTTC.

The J gene is TRBJ1-5, the V gene TRBV7-2; D is possibly TRBD1 (5 bases). Germline V lookup: CDR1 SGHTA, CDR2 FQGNSA. The CDR3 totals 16 residues. The germline V and J ends were trimmed by 1 base and 4 bases, with 14 bases remaining between them. CDR3 nucleotide sequence: TGTGCCAGCAGCTTAGTTAACTCAGGGTTGAATCAGCCCCAGCATTTT. Translation gives CASSLVNSGLNQPQHF.

The gene calls are TRBV21-1 and TRBJ2-5; whether TRBD1, the table's D call, matches the DNA was not checked. TRBV21-1 is a pseudogene. CDR3 size: 18 residues. The chain's CDR3 is CASSKVFRGQGRQETQYF. Written as DNA, the CDR3 is TGTGCCAGCAGCAAAGTATTTCGAGGACAGGGTCGCCAAGAGACCCAGTACTTC.

CDR3 residues: CASSQGYGYGYTF. CDR3 nucleotide sequence: TGTGCCAGTAGTCAGGGGTACGGCTATGGCTACACCTTC. The chain joins TRBV19 to TRBJ1-2, with a tentative D call TRBD1 (6 bases). This CDR3 is 13 amino acids long. From germline, CDR1 is LNHDA and CDR2 SQIVND (reference sequence). The ends were cut back, 5 bases at V and 4 bases at J, with 11 bases in the middle.

The chain combines TRBV6-5 with TRBJ2-5; D could derive from TRBD1 or TRBD2 (5 bases each). CDR3 length: 13 amino acids. The V end was cut by 1 base, the J end by 3 bases, with 6 bases between. Germline CDR1 is MNHEY and CDR2 is SVGAGI. This chain's CDR3 is CASSYLGEETQYF. In DNA form, the CDR3 reads TGTGCCAGCAGTTACTTGGGGGAAGAGACCCAGTACTTC.